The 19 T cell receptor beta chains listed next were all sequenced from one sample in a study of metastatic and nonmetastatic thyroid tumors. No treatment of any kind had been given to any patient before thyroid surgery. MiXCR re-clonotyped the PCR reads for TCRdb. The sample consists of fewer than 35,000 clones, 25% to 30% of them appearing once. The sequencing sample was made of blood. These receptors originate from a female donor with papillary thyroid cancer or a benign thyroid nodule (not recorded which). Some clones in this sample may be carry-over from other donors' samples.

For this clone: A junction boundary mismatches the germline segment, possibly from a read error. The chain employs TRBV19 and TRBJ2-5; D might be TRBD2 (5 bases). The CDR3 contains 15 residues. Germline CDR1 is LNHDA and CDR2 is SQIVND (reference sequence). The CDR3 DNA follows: TGTGCCAGTAGTCCCACGACCGACCGGGAAGAGGCCCATTACTTC. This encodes CASSPTTDREEAHYF. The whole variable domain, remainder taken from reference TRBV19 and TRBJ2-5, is DGGITQSPKYLFRKEGQNVTLSCEQNLNHDAMYWYRQDPGQGLRLIYYSQIVNDFQKGDIAEGYSVSREKKESFPLTVTSAQKNPTAFYLCASSPTTDREEAHYFGPGTRLLVL.

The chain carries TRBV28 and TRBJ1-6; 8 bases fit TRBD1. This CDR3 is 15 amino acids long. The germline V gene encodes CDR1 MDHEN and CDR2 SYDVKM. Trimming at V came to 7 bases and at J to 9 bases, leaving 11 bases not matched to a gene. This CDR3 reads CASTSVDRESSPLHF. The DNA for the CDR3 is TGTGCCAGCACCTCGGTGGACAGGGAGAGTTCACCCCTCCACTTT.

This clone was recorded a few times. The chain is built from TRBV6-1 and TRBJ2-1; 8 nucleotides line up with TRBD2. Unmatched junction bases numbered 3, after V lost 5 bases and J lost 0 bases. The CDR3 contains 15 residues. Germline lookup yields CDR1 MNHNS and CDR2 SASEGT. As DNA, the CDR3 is TGTGCCAGCAGTCCTGGACTAGCCTCCTACAATGAGCAGTTCTTC. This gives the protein CASSPGLASYNEQFF.

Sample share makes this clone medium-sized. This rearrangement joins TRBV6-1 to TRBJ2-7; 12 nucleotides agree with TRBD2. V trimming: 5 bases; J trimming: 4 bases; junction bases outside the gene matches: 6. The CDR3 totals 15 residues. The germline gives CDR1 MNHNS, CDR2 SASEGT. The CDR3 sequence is CASSSHGLAGYEQYF. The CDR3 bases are TGTGCCAGCAGTTCGCACGGACTAGCGGGATACGAGCAGTACTTC.

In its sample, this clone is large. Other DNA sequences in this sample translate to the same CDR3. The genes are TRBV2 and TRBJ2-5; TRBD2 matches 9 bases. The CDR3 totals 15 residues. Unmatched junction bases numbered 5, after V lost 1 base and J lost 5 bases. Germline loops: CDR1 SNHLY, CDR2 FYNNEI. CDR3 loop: CASSEGAGGGETQYF. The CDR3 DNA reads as TGTGCCAGCAGTGAAGGAGCGGGAGGTGGTGAGACCCAGTACTTC.

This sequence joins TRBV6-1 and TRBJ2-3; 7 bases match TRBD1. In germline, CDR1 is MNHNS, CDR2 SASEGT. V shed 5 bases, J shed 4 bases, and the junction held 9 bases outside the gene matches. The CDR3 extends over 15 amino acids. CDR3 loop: CASSPQAGGSDTQYF. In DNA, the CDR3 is TGTGCCAGCAGTCCCCAGGCAGGGGGTTCAGATACGCAGTATTTT.

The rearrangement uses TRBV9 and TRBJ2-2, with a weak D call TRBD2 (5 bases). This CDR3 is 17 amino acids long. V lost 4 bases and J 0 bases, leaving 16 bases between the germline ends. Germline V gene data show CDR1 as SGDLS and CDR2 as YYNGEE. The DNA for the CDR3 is TGTGCCAGCAGCCTTCCTTTTACGGACTCGAACACCGGGGAGCTGTTTTTT. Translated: CASSLPFTDSNTGELFF.

This CDR3 reads CASSPLRESYEQYF. The CDR3 nucleotides are TGTGCCAGCAGTCCCCTACGAGAGAGCTACGAGCAGTACTTC. This chain uses TRBV6-2 or TRBV6-3 with TRBJ2-7, with unresolved D. The CDR3 spans 14 residues. Germline CDR1 and CDR2: MNHEY and SVGEGT. The V and J ends lost 5 bases and 3 bases respectively, with 14 bases between them.

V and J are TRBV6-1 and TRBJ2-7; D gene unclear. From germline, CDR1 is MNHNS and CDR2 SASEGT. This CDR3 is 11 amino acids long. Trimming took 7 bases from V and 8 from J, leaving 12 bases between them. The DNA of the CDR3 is TGTGCCAGCACCCTCGGTAGTCAGCAGTACTTC. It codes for CASTLGSQQYF.

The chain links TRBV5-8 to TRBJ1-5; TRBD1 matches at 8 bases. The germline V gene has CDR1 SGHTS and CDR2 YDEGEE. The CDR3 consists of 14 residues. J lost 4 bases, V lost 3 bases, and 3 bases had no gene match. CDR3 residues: CASSYRGANQPQHF. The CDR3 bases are TGTGCCAGCAGCTACAGGGGGGCGAATCAGCCCCAGCATTTT.

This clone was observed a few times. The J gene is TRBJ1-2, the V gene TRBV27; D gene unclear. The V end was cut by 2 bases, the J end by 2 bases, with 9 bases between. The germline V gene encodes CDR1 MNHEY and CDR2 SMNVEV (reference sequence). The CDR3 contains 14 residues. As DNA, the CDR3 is TGTGCCAGCAGTTTAAGAGGACGGAACTATGGCTACACCTTC. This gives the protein CASSLRGRNYGYTF.

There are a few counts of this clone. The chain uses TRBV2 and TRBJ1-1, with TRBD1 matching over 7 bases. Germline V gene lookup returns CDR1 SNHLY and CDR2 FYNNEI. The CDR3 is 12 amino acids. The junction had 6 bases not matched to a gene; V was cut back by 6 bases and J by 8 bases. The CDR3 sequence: CASRDDRDEAFF. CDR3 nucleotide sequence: TGTGCCAGCAGGGATGACAGGGACGAAGCTTTCTTT.

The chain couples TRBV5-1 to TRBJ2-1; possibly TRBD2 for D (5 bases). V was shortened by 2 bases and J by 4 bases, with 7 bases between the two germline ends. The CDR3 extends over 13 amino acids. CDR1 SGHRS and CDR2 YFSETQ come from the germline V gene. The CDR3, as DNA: TGCGCCAGCAGCTTCGGAGGTTACAATGAGCAGTTCTTC. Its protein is CASSFGGYNEQFF.

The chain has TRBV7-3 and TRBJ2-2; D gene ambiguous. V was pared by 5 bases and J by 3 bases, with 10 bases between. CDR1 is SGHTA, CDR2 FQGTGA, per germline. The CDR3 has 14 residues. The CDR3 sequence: CASSTHHDTGELFF. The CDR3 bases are TGTGCCAGCAGCACCCACCATGACACCGGGGAGCTGTTTTTT.

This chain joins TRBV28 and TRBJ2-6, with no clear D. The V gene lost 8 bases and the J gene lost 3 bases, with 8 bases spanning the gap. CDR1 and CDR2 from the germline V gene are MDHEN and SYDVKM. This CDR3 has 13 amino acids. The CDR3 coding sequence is TGTGCCAGCCAATCGAGTGGGGCCAACGTCCTGACTTTC. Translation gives CASQSSGANVLTF.

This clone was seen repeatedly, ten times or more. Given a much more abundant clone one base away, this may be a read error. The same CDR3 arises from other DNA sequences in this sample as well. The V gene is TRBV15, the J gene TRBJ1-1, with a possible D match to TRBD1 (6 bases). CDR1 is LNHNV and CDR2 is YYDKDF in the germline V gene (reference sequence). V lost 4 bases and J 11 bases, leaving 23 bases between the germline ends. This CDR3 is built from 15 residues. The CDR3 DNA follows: TGTGCCACCAGCACCGGGGTCCGGGTGGAGGGGGGGGCTTTCTTT. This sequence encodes CATSTGVRVEGGAFF. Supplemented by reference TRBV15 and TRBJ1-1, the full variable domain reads DAMVIQNPRYQVTQFGKPVTLSCSQTLNHNVMYWYQQKSSQAPKLLFHYYDKDFNNEADTPDNFQSRRPNTSFCFLDIRSPGLGDTAMYLCATSTGVRVEGGAFFGQGTRLTVV.

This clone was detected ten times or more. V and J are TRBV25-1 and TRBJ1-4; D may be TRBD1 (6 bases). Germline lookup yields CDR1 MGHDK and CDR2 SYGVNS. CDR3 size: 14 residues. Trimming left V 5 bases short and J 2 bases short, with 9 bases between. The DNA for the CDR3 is TGTGCCAGCAGTTCACAGGGCACTAATGAAAAACTGTTTTTT. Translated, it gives CASSSQGTNEKLFF.

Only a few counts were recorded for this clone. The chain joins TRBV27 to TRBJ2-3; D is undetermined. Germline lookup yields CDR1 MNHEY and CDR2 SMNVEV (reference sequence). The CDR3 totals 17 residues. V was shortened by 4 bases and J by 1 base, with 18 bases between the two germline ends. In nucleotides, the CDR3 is TGTGCCAGCAGTTCCGCCTTTTTAGCAAGGGGCACAGATACGCAGTATTTT. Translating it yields CASSSAFLARGTDTQYF.

CDR3 protein: CSASGRATDEQFF. CDR3 in DNA: TGCAGTGCTAGCGGGAGGGCTACAGATGAGCAGTTCTTC. The chain joins TRBV20-1 to TRBJ2-1; 8 bases are a match to TRBD2. V gave up 3 bases and J gave up 8 bases; unmatched junction bases: 6. The germline CDR1 and CDR2 sequences are DFQATT and SNEGSKA (reference sequence). This CDR3 is built from 13 residues.